Listed below are T cell receptor beta chains from one sample, sequenced in a study of T cell changes during pregnancy in multiple sclerosis. Clones were read by immunoSEQ multiplex PCR, and TCRdb kept only the in-frame ones, dropping some. The repertoire has about 89,000 clones, about 90% of them found once; the top ten carry approximately 2.2%. The specimen comprised peripheral blood, sampled after pregnancy. Receptors originate from a female donor in good health, enrolled as a control in a pregnancy study. Each CDR3 is given with its conserved first and last residue. Fields, in order: D gene, V gene, J gene, clone size, CDR3 DNA, CDR3 protein. A D gene is named only where the DNA matches it firmly. Clone size is given for some rows only: seen once, a few or many times, or a class if the clone is expanded.

TRBD2	TRBV11-3	TRBJ2-1	NA	TGTGCCAGCAGCTTAACTAGCGGCTTAAACAATGAGCAGTTCTTC	CASSLTSGLNNEQFF
NA	TRBV2	TRBJ1-5	few	TGTGCCAGCAGTACAGGTAGCAATCAGCCCCAGCATTTT	CASSTGSNQPQHF
TRBD2	TRBV18	TRBJ2-5	NA	TGTGCCAGCTCATTCCGACTAGCGGGAGGCCAACAAGAGACCCAGTACTTC	CASSFRLAGGQQETQYF
NA	TRBV7-6	TRBJ2-7	NA	TGTGCCAGCAGCCTTGGACTCGCCTACGAGCAGTACTTC	CASSLGLAYEQYF
TRBD1	TRBV5-6	TRBJ1-6	NA	TGTGCCAGCAGCTTTTGGGACAGTAATTCACCCCTCCACTTT	CASSFWDSNSPLHF
TRBD1	TRBV11-2	TRBJ2-4	NA	TGTGCCAGCAGCTCGGGACAGGTAGTTGACAAAAACATTCAGTACTTC	CASSSGQVVDKNIQYF
NA	TRBV7-2	TRBJ2-3	NA	TGTGCCAGCAGCTTAGACGGGACTCCCAGAGATACGCAGTATTTT	CASSLDGTPRDTQYF
NA	TRBV2	TRBJ2-3	NA	TGTGCCAGTAACAGGGAAGGGGACACAGATACGCAGTATTTT	CASNREGDTDTQYF
NA	TRBV5-5	TRBJ2-5	NA	TGTGCCAGCAGCTTAGGGGATGGGACCCAGTACTTC	CASSLGDGTQYF
NA	TRBV13	TRBJ1-3	NA	TGTGCCAGCAGCCCTCGGACCTGGGGGCCTGGAAACACCATATATTTT	CASSPRTWGPGNTIYF
TRBD1	TRBV9	TRBJ1-4	NA	TGTGCCAGCAGCTCCCAGGACAGGGTTCGCGAAAAACTGTTTTTT	CASSSQDRVREKLFF
TRBD1	TRBV6-1	TRBJ1-5	NA	TGTGCCACCAACGGACAGGGTGGCAATCAGCCCCAGCATTTT	CATNGQGGNQPQHF
TRBD2	TRBV7-9	TRBJ2-3	once	TGTGCCAGCAGCCCCGGGACTAGCGTTTTGGATACGCAGTATTTT	CASSPGTSVLDTQYF
TRBD1	TRBV5-4	TRBJ1-4	NA	TGTGCCAGCAGCTCCGTCAGACAGGGTGGAGACGAAAAACTGTTTTTT	CASSSVRQGGDEKLFF
TRBD2	TRBV6-1	TRBJ2-2	once	TGTGCCAGCAGGGGGACTAGCGGGGACACCGGGGAGCTGTTTTTT	CASRGTSGDTGELFF
NA	TRBV14	TRBJ1-1	NA	TGTGCCAGCAAACGGACTAAGGACACTGAAGCTTTCTTT	CASKRTKDTEAFF
NA	TRBV10-2	TRBJ2-3	NA	TGCGCCAGCAGTGAGTATCGAGCGGAAACCCTCACAGATACGCAGTATTTT	CASSEYRAETLTDTQYF
NA	TRBV6-5	TRBJ1-2	NA	TGTGCCAGCAGTTACGTCACAGGGTCCAACTATGGCTACACCTTC	CASSYVTGSNYGYTF
NA	TRBV5-5	TRBJ1-6	NA	TGTGCCAGCAGCTTGGATCCGAGGGATAATTCACCCCTCCACTTT	CASSLDPRDNSPLHF
NA	TRBV18	TRBJ2-7	NA	TGTGCCAGCTCACCCCAAACCGGGACTGGCACCTACGAGCAGTACTTC	CASSPQTGTGTYEQYF
TRBD2	TRBV7-8	TRBJ2-5	NA	TGTGCCAGCAGCACCGGGACTAGCGGAGAAGAGACCCAGTACTTC	CASSTGTSGEETQYF
NA	TRBV6-4	TRBJ2-6	NA	TGTGCCAGCAGTAATAAACAGGGTTCTGGGGCCAACGTCCTGACTTTC	CASSNKQGSGANVLTF
TRBD1	TRBV5-1	TRBJ1-3	once	TGCGCCAGCAGCCTCAGGGGGCTTAGCTCTGGAAACACCATATATTTT	CASSLRGLSSGNTIYF
NA	TRBV11-3	TRBJ2-5	NA	TGTGCCAGCAGCAGAACACAAGAGACCCAGTACTTC	CASSRTQETQYF
NA	TRBV5-5	TRBJ1-4	NA	TGTGCCAGCAGCCGCGACAGTTTCGCTGAAAAACTGTTTTTT	CASSRDSFAEKLFF
TRBD1	TRBV18	TRBJ2-1	NA	TGTGCCAGCTCACCATCTTACCTGAGGATGGGACAGGGTAACAATGAGCAGTTCTTC	CASSPSYLRMGQGNNEQFF
NA	TRBV2	TRBJ1-1	NA	TGTGCCAGCAGTAAACAGGGACACAGGAACACTGAAGCTTTCTTT	CASSKQGHRNTEAFF
NA	TRBV5-1	TRBJ2-7	NA	TGCGCCAGCAGCTTGCGGCAGGGGATGGCCTACGAGCAGTACTTC	CASSLRQGMAYEQYF
NA	TRBV30	TRBJ2-2	NA	TGTGCCTGGATTAGAACCGGGGAGCTGTTTTTT	CAWIRTGELFF
NA	TRBV15	TRBJ1-1	NA	TGTGCCACCAGCAGAGTCAGTGATAATGAAGCTTTCTTT	CATSRVSDNEAFF
NA	TRBV28	TRBJ2-1	NA	TGTGCCAGCAGTCCTCAGGCCCAGGATCACAATGAGCAGTTCTTC	CASSPQAQDHNEQFF
NA	TRBV5-1	TRBJ2-7	NA	TGCGCCAGCAGCTTGGAATCGGGCTACGAGCAGTACTTC	CASSLESGYEQYF
TRBD1	TRBV6-5	TRBJ1-5	NA	TGTGCCAGCAGCCGTACAGGGGTTAGCAATCAGCCCCAGCATTTT	CASSRTGVSNQPQHF
TRBD2	TRBV7-9	TRBJ2-1	NA	TGTGCCAGCAGCTCCCCCGGGACTAGCGGGGGCGGGAACAATGAGCAGTTCTTC	CASSSPGTSGGGNNEQFF
TRBD2	TRBV6-5	TRBJ2-7	NA	TGTGCCAGCAGTTACTCGGGAGGGACCTACGAGCAGTACTTC	CASSYSGGTYEQYF
NA	TRBV20-1	TRBJ2-1	NA	TGCAGTGCTAGGGGGGGTGATGAGCAGTTCTTC	CSARGGDEQFF
NA	TRBV6-7	TRBJ2-2	NA	TGTGCCAGCAGTTACTTACTTCCCACCGGGGAGCTGTTTTTT	CASSYLLPTGELFF